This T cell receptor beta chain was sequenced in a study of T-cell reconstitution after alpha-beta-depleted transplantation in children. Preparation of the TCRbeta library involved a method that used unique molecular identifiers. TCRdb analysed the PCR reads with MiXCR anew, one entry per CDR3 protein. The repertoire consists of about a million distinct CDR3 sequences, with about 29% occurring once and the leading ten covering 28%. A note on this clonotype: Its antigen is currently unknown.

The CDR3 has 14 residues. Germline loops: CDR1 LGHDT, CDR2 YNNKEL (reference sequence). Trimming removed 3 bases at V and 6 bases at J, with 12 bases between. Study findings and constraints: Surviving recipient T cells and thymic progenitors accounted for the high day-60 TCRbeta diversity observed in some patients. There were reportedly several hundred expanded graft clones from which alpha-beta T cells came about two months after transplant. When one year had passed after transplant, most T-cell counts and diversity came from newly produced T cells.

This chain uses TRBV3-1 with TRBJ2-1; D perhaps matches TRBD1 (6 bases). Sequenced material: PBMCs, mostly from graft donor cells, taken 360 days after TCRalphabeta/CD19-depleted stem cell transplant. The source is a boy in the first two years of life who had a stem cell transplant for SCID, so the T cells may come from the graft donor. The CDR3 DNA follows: TGTGCCAGCAGCCACACAGGGTTTGGCAATGAGCAGTTCTTC. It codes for CASSHTGFGNEQFF.